This is a list of T cell receptor beta chains from one sample in a study of blood T cells in healthy people across ages. TCRdb recomputed calls from the 5' RACE reads with MiXCR, one row per CDR3 protein. The sample lists about 1.5 million distinct CDR3 sequences, approximately 42% occurring once. Sequencing used blood. The receptors derive from a woman aged 18-30 years in good health. The CDR3 runs from the conserved cysteine through the conserved F or W. D genes are given only for firm matches. Only part of the rows carry a size: once, few, many, or a class if the clone is expanded.

size	D	J	V	CDR3	DNA
.	TRBD1	TRBJ1-1	TRBV10-3	CAICRGLGTEAFF	TGTGCCATCTGCAGGGGGCTGGGCACTGAAGCTTTCTTT
few	TRBD2	TRBJ2-1	TRBV4-1	CASSQGPGGRGEQFF	TGCGCCAGCAGCCAAGGTCCGGGGGGGAGGGGTGAGCAGTTCTTC
.	TRBD2	TRBJ2-1	TRBV3-1	CASSHLAGGGSEQFF	TGTGCCAGCAGCCACCTAGCGGGAGGAGGTAGTGAGCAGTTCTTC
once	.	TRBJ2-3	TRBV27	CASSVSIADTQYF	TGTGCCAGCAGTGTAAGTATCGCAGATACGCAGTATTTT
few	.	TRBJ1-1	TRBV9	CASSAIDLAVTEAFF	TGTGCCAGCAGCGCGATTGACTTGGCAGTCACTGAAGCTTTCTTT
few	.	TRBJ2-7	TRBV7-3	CASSFDPAREQYF	TGTGCCAGCAGCTTCGATCCGGCCCGCGAGCAGTACTTC
many	.	TRBJ1-1	TRBV20-1	CSASRQYLRNTEAFF	TGCAGTGCTAGCAGACAGTACTTGAGGAACACTGAAGCTTTCTTT
.	TRBD1	TRBJ2-5	TRBV6-2/TRBV6-3	CASSYPGTGETQYF	TGTGCCAGCAGTTACCCCGGGACAGGAGAGACCCAGTACTTC
.	TRBD2	TRBJ2-7	TRBV29-1	CSVEPTSGRKQYF	TGCAGCGTTGAACCGACTAGCGGGAGAAAGCAGTACTTC
.	.	TRBJ2-5	TRBV15	CATSRDKVSSNEQYF	TGTGCCACCAGCAGAGATAAGGTCTCCAGCAATGAGCAGTACTTC
.	.	TRBJ1-5	TRBV4-1	CASSLGSLEDQPQHF	TGCGCCAGCAGCTTAGGGTCCCTCGAGGATCAGCCCCAGCATTTT
.	.	TRBJ2-3	TRBV4-1	CASSRTGQPTDTQYF	TGCGCCAGCAGCAGAACGGGGCAACCCACAGATACGCAGTATTTT
.	.	TRBJ2-1	TRBV6-1	CASSGVGSPNYNEQFF	TGTGCCAGCAGTGGAGTGGGTAGTCCCAACTACAATGAGCAGTTCTTC
.	.	TRBJ1-2	TRBV6-6	CASSPTGPLYGYTF	TGTGCCAGCAGTCCAACAGGGCCCCTCTATGGCTACACCTTC
.	.	TRBJ1-2	TRBV20-1	CSAWVSTVIYGYTF	TGCAGTGCTTGGGTCTCCACCGTTATCTATGGCTACACCTTC
.	TRBD1	TRBJ2-1	TRBV9	CASSPWTGLNEQFF	TGTGCCAGCAGCCCTTGGACAGGGCTGAACGAGCAGTTCTTC
.	TRBD1	TRBJ2-7	TRBV6-2/TRBV6-3	CATGNSYEQYF	TGTGCGACAGGGAATTCCTACGAGCAGTACTTC
few	.	TRBJ2-1	TRBV6-5	CASSYRARYNEQFF	TGTGCCAGCAGTTACAGGGCCCGGTACAATGAGCAGTTCTTC
.	TRBD2	TRBJ2-1	TRBV5-1	CASSLDSAGGYNEQFF	TGCGCCAGCAGCTTGGATTCAGCGGGGGGATACAATGAGCAGTTCTTC
.	.	TRBJ2-3	TRBV20-1	CSSGGIATDTQYF	TGCAGCTCAGGGGGGATTGCCACAGATACGCAGTATTTT
few	.	TRBJ1-1	TRBV6-6	CASSDRRGITEAFF	TGTGCCAGCAGTGATCGGAGGGGGATCACTGAAGCTTTCTTT
.	TRBD2	TRBJ2-1	TRBV20-1	CSAHSGGDYNEQFF	TGCAGTGCACATAGCGGGGGGGACTACAATGAGCAGTTCTTC
.	.	TRBJ1-1	TRBV9	CASSSQPGRMSTEAFF	TGTGCCAGCAGCTCCCAACCGGGACGCATGAGCACTGAAGCTTTCTTT
.	.	TRBJ2-7	TRBV7-2	CASSPDRSNEQYF	TGTGCCAGCAGCCCCGATCGGTCCAATGAGCAGTACTTC
.	TRBD1	TRBJ2-7	TRBV29-1	CSGGQGTYEQYF	TGCAGCGGGGGACAGGGTACCTACGAGCAGTACTTC
.	TRBD2	TRBJ2-1	TRBV5-1	CASSLQSSGGYNEQFF	TGCGCCAGCAGCTTGCAGAGTAGCGGGGGTTACAATGAGCAGTTCTTC
.	.	TRBJ2-3	TRBV20-1	CSAPTTGDTQYF	TGCAGTGCCCCGACTACAGGGGATACGCAGTATTTT
.	.	TRBJ2-7	TRBV20-1	CSAPDAYEQYF	TGCAGTGCTCCGGATGCCTACGAGCAGTACTTC
.	.	TRBJ2-3	TRBV12-3/TRBV12-4	CASSGSFGTDTQYF	TGTGCCAGCAGTGGTTCATTTGGGACAGATACGCAGTATTTT
.	.	TRBJ2-7	TRBV10-3	CAISEGPGYEQYF	TGTGCCATCAGTGAGGGCCCGGGGTACGAGCAGTACTTC
.	.	TRBJ2-1	TRBV29-1	CSVEDGAHYNEQFF	TGCAGCGTTGAGGACGGGGCCCACTACAATGAGCAGTTCTTC
.	TRBD2	TRBJ2-1	TRBV7-3	CASSQKREGAEQFF	TGTGCCAGCAGCCAAAAGCGGGAAGGGGCTGAGCAGTTCTTC
.	.	TRBJ2-1	TRBV4-1	CASSQEGLGNEQFF	TGCGCCAGCAGCCAAGAAGGGTTGGGCAATGAGCAGTTCTTC
.	TRBD2	TRBJ2-1	TRBV27	CASGGLALSYNEQFF	TGTGCCAGCGGTGGACTAGCCCTCAGCTACAATGAGCAGTTCTTC
once	.	TRBJ1-1	TRBV20-1	CRTRGANTEAFF	TGCAGGACCCGGGGCGCTAACACTGAAGCTTTCTTT
few	TRBD1	TRBJ2-5	TRBV10-3	CAISETGAGQETQYF	TGTGCCATCAGTGAGACAGGGGCGGGTCAAGAGACCCAGTACTTC
.	.	TRBJ2-5	TRBV6-2/TRBV6-3	CASSQRTGLPYF	TGTGCCAGCAGCCAGCGTACGGGGTTGCCGTACTTC
many	.	TRBJ2-1	TRBV12-3/TRBV12-4	CASSFGTASYNEQFF	TGTGCCAGCAGTTTCGGGACGGCCTCCTACAATGAGCAGTTCTTC
.	TRBD2	TRBJ2-3	TRBV20-1	CSATHIAGGVTDTQYF	TGCAGTGCTACTCATATAGCGGGAGGTGTCACAGATACGCAGTATTTT
.	TRBD2	TRBJ2-3	TRBV4-2	CASSQGLAGGPVPDTQYF	TGTGCCAGCAGCCAAGGTCTAGCGGGAGGGCCGGTCCCAGATACTCAGTATTTT
few	.	TRBJ2-7	TRBV4-3	CASSQVVPSSYEQYF	TGCGCCAGCAGCCAAGTTGTCCCGAGCTCCTACGAGCAGTACTTC
few	TRBD2	TRBJ2-7	TRBV9	CASSVGLAGIYEQYF	TGTGCCAGCAGCGTAGGCCTAGCGGGAATCTACGAGCAGTACTTC